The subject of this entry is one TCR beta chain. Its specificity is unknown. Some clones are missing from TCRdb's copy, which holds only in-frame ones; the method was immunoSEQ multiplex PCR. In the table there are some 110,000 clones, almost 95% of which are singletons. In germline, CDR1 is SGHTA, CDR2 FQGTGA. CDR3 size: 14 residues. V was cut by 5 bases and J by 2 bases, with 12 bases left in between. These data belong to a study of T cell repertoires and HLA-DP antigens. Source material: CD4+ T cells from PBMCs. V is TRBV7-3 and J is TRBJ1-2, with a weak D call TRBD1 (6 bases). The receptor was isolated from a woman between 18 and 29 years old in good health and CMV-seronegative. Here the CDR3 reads CASSRGQTNYGYTF. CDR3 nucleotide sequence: TGTGCCAGCAGCCGCGGACAGACAAACTATGGCTACACCTTC.